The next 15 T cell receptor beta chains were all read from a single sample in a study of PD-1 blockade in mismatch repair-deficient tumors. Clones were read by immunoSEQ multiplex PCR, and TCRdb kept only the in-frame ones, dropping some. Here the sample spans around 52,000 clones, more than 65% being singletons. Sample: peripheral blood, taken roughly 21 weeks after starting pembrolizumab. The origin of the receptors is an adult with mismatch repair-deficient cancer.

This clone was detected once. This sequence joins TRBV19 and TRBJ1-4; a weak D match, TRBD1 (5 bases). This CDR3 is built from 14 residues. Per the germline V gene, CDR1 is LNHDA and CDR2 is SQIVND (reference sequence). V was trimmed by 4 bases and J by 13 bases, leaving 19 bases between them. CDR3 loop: CASSTPGLNNLLFF. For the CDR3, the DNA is TGTGCCAGTAGTACCCCGGGACTTAATAACTTACTGTTTTTT.

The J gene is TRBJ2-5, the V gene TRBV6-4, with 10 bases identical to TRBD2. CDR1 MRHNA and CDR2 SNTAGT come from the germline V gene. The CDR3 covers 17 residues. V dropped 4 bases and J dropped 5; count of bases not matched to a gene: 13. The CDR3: CASSGTSGATVFETQYF. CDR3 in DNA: TGTGCCAGCAGTGGAACTAGCGGGGCGACCGTGTTTGAGACCCAGTACTTC.

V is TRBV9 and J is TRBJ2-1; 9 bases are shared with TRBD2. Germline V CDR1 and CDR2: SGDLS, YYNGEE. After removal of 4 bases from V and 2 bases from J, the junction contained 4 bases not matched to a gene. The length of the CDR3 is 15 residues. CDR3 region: CASSNSGRAYNEQFF. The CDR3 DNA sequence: TGTGCCAGCAGCAATAGCGGGAGAGCCTACAATGAGCAGTTCTTC.

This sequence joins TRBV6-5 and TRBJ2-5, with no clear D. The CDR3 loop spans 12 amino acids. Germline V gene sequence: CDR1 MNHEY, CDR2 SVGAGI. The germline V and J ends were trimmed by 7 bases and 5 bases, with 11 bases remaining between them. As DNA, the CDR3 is TGTGCCAGCAATCGCCAAGCGGAGACCCAGTACTTC. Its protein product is CASNRQAETQYF.

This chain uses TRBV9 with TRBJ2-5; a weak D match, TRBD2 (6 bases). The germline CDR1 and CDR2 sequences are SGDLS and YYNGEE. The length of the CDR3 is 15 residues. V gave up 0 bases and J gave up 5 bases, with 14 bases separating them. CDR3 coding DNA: TGTGCCAGCAGCGTAGACTCGGGAGATTGGGAGACCCAGTACTTC. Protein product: CASSVDSGDWETQYF.

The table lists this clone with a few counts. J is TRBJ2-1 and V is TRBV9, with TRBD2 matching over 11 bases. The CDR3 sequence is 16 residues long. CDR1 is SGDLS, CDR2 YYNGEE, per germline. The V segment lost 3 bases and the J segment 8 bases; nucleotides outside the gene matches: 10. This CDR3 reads CASSARTSGSVDEQFF. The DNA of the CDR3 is TGTGCCAGCAGCGCAAGAACTAGCGGGAGTGTGGATGAGCAGTTCTTC.

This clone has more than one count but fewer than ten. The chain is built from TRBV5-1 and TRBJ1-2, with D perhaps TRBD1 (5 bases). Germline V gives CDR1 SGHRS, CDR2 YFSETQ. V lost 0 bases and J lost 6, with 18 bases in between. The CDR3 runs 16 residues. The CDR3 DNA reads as TGCGCCAGCAGCTTGGCCCTGGAAGGGGTTTCCAATGGCTACACCTTC. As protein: CASSLALEGVSNGYTF.

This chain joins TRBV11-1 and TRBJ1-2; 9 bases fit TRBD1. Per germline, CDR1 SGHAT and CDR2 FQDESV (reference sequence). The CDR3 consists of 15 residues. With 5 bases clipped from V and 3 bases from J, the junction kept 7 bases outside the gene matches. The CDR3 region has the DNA TGTGCCAGCAGCGCCAGGACAGGGGATTACTATGGCTACACCTTC. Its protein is CASSARTGDYYGYTF.

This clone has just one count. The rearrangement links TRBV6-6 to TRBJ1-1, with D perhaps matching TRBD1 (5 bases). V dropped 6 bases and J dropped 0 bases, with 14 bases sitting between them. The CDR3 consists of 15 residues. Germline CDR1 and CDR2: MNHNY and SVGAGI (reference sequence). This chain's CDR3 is CASSHGRAMNTEAFF. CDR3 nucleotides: TGTGCCAGCAGCCACGGCAGGGCGATGAACACTGAAGCTTTCTTT.

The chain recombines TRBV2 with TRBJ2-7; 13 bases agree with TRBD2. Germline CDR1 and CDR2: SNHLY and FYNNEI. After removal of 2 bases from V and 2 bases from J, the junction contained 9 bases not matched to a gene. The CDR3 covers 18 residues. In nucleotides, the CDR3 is TGTGCCAGCAGTGAACCGGTAACTGGGACTAGCGGGGCCTACGAGCAGTACTTC. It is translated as CASSEPVTGTSGAYEQYF.

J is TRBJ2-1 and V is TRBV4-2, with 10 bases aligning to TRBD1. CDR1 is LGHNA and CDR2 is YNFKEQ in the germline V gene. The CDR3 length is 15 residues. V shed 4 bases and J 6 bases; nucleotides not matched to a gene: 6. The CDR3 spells CASSLGGTGANEQFF. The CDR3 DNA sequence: TGTGCCAGCAGCCTCGGTGGGACAGGGGCCAATGAGCAGTTCTTC.

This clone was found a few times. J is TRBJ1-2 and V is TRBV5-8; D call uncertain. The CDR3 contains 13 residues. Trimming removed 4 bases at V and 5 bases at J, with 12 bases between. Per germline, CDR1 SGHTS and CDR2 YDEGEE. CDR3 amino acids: CASSHRREYGYTF. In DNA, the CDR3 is TGTGCCAGCAGCCACCGTAGGGAGTATGGCTACACCTTC.

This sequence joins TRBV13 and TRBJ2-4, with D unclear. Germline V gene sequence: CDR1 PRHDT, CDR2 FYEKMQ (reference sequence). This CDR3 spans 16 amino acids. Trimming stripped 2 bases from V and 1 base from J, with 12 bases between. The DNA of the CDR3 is TGTGCCAGCAGCTTAAGGCTAGACTTGGCCAAAAACATTCAGTACTTC. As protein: CASSLRLDLAKNIQYF.

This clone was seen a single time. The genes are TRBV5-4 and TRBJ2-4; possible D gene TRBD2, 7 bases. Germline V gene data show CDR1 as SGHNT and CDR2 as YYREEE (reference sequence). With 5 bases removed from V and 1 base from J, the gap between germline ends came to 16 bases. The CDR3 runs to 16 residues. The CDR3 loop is CASRAGAVGAKNIQYF. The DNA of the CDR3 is TGTGCCAGCAGGGCGGGGGCAGTCGGGGCCAAAAACATTCAGTACTTC. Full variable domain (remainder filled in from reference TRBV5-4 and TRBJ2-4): ETGVTQSPTHLIKTRGQQVTLRCSSQSGHNTVSWYQQALGQGPQFIFQYYREEENGRGNFPPRFSGLQFPNYSSELNVNALELDDSALYLCASRAGAVGAKNIQYFGAGTRLSVL.

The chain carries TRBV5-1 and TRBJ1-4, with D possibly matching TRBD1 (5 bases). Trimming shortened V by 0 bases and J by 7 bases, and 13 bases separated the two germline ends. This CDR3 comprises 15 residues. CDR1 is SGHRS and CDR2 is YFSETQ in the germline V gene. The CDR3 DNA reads TGCGCCAGCAGCTTGGTGGGGGGACCTTCTGAAAAACTGTTTTTT. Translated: CASSLVGGPSEKLFF.